This TCR beta chain is from a study of T cell repertoires in cytomegalovirus infection (dated by TCRdb to the late 2010s). In terms of the full investigation: Because public TCR beta signatures pointed to carriage of CMV infection together with the matching HLA type, the HLA type of each donor mattered for the analysis.

Data came from an Illumina HiSeq 1500. TCRdb trimmed the raw reads at Q25, called clones with MiXCR and kept productive beta chains. Every entry covers one CDR3 protein and lists the most common genes and DNA from its rows. In this sample the table shows about 130,000 distinct CDR3 sequences, roughly a quarter of which occur a single time. 30% to 40% of the sample lies in the top ten. V loses 9 bases, J loses 9 bases, and the germline ends lie 9 bases apart. Inclusive of the bounding cysteine and phenylalanine, the CDR3 is 10 residues long. Only the CDR3 region is kept as DNA, spanning 30 bases read in frame from base 1. For CDR1 and CDR2, the germline V gene lists SNHLY and FYNNEI. This clonotype was recorded a few times. Its antigen is unknown. No base qualities exist here, and no much larger clone lies one base off it. What the authors observed across the whole study: The ex vivo response was dominated by HLA-C-restricted CMV-specific TCR beta clonotypes, which also provided the single most frequent clonotype in two of eight donors. In both this cohort and an independent cohort of 352 donors, the cumulative frequency of public TCR beta family members distinguished carriers of CMV infection plus the relevant HLA type.

This chain is built from TRBV2 and TRBJ2-1; the D gene assignment is ambiguous. The source of this sequence is a human donor in good health (CMV status not recorded). Some clones in this sample may be carry-over from other donors' samples. The sequenced sample consisted of PBMCs, sequenced either directly or after in vitro stimulation (not recorded which). The CDR3 is CASQRVEQFF. The DNA reads TGTGCCAGTCAAAGGGTTGAGCAGTTCTTC.